The 29 T cell receptor beta chains given below trace back to one sample, sequenced in a study of blood T cell repertoires in COVID-19. This table comes from immunoSEQ multiplex PCR, and its TCRdb copy is limited to in-frame clones, with some not included. The table has roughly 250,000 clones, approximately 90% seen once. The sequencing sample was made of PBMCs or T cells enriched from blood (not recorded which). Source of these receptors: a man in his forties who had recovered from COVID-19.

The chain is built from TRBV24-1 and TRBJ1-2, with D perhaps matching TRBD1 (5 bases). V was cut by 2 bases and J by 8 bases, with 14 bases left in between. Germline CDR1 KGHDR, CDR2 SFDVKD. This CDR3 is built from 14 residues. The CDR3 loop is CATSDSIRVGGYTF. CDR3 nucleotide sequence: TGTGCCACCAGTGATTCGATCAGGGTCGGCGGCTACACCTTC.

This chain connects TRBV27 to TRBJ1-1, with 8 bases matching TRBD1. The ends lost 6 bases at V and 4 bases at J; junction bases unmatched: 7. This CDR3 has 14 residues. Germline-derived CDR1 and CDR2 are MNHEY and SMNVEV (reference sequence). CDR3 coding DNA: TGTGCCAGCAGAGGAGACAGGGGTCCCACTGAAGCTTTCTTT. Protein product: CASRGDRGPTEAFF.

V usage is TRBV5-8 and J usage is TRBJ2-7; D is possibly TRBD2 (6 bases). CDR1 is SGHTS and CDR2 is YDEGEE in the germline V gene. The CDR3 length is 15 residues. The V gene lost 4 bases and the J gene lost 6 bases, with 20 bases spanning the gap. CDR3 residues: CASSRSEGRGLEQYF. The DNA of the CDR3 is TGTGCCAGCAGCCGCTCTGAAGGGCGGGGTCTCGAGCAGTACTTC.

The J gene is TRBJ2-7, the V gene TRBV7-9; 8 bases map to TRBD1. CDR3 length: 14 amino acids. V gave up 2 bases and J gave up 6 bases; unmatched junction bases: 6. Germline V gives CDR1 SEHNR, CDR2 FQNEAQ (reference sequence). CDR3 amino acids: CASSLSGQGSEQYF. The CDR3 DNA follows: TGTGCCAGCAGCTTATCCGGACAGGGAAGCGAGCAGTACTTC.

This clone has more than one count but fewer than ten. This chain joins TRBV18 and TRBJ2-2; the match to TRBD1 covers 7 bases. V dropped 3 bases and J dropped 3; count of bases not matched to a gene: 4. Germline V lookup: CDR1 KGHSH, CDR2 LQKENI. The length of the CDR3 is 15 residues. CDR3 nucleotide sequence: TGTGCCAGCTCACCGACAGGGTCGGACACCGGGGAGCTGTTTTTT. It yields the protein CASSPTGSDTGELFF.

This chain links TRBV5-1 with TRBJ2-1, with 8 bases aligning to TRBD2. Per germline, CDR1 SGHRS and CDR2 YFSETQ. Unmatched junction bases numbered 12, after V lost 3 bases and J lost 4 bases. The CDR3 sequence is 17 residues long. The CDR3 coding sequence is TGCGCCAGCAGCTCAACCCGCGAGACTAGCGCATACAATGAGCAGTTCTTC. This sequence encodes CASSSTRETSAYNEQFF.

A few counts support this clone. The rearrangement links TRBV9 to TRBJ1-2; D might be TRBD1 (5 bases). The germline V gene encodes CDR1 SGDLS and CDR2 YYNGEE. CDR3 length: 14 residues. V lost 0 bases and J lost 8, with 14 bases in between. The CDR3 loop reads CASSVAGGVRGYTF. The CDR3 DNA reads as TGTGCCAGCAGCGTAGCTGGAGGGGTTCGAGGCTACACCTTC.

The chain employs TRBV21-1 and TRBJ1-5; the D call TRBD1 from the table was never checked on the DNA. TRBV21-1 is a known pseudogene. This CDR3 region has 16 residues. The CDR3: CASSKNRGKGNQPQHF. The CDR3, as DNA: TGTGCCAGCAGCAAGAACAGGGGGAAAGGCAATCAGCCCCAGCATTTT.

CDR3: CASSGLQGNTEAFF. The DNA of the CDR3 is TGTGCCAGCTCCGGTCTACAGGGGAACACTGAAGCTTTCTTT. The rearrangement links TRBV18 to TRBJ1-1; the D gene is possibly TRBD1 (6 bases). The V gene lost 6 bases and the J gene lost 1 base, with 12 bases spanning the gap. Germline CDR1 is KGHSH and CDR2 is LQKENI. The CDR3 sequence is 14 residues long.

The chain couples TRBV5-1 to TRBJ1-3; no definite D call. V shed 3 bases and J shed 0 bases, with 19 bases lying between them. Germline loops: CDR1 SGHRS, CDR2 YFSETQ. The CDR3 extends over 18 amino acids. The CDR3 loop is CASSSNSPDTSSGNTIYF. DNA of the CDR3: TGCGCCAGCAGCTCTAACAGCCCAGACACGAGCTCTGGAAACACCATATATTTT.

The chain has TRBV24-1 and TRBJ2-2, with 9 bases that match TRBD1. The germline V gene encodes CDR1 KGHDR and CDR2 SFDVKD. The CDR3 is 18 residues long. The V gene end was trimmed by 1 base and the J gene end by 2 bases; junction bases not matched to a gene: 7. The CDR3 nucleotides are TGTGCCACCAGTGATTTCCCGGGGACAGGGAGTAACACCGGGGAGCTGTTTTTT. Translation: CATSDFPGTGSNTGELFF.

The chain uses TRBV19 and TRBJ1-5; 9 bases match TRBD1. V shed 5 bases and J 7 bases; nucleotides not matched to a gene: 12. CDR3 length: 16 residues. Germline lookup yields CDR1 LNHDA and CDR2 SQIVND (reference sequence). CDR3 residues: CASSVSGQGANQPQHF. The CDR3 region has the DNA TGTGCCAGTAGTGTATCGGGACAGGGTGCAAACCAGCCCCAGCATTTT.

The rearrangement uses TRBV28 and TRBJ1-5; 8 nucleotides align to TRBD1. The germline gives CDR1 MDHEN, CDR2 SYDVKM. The CDR3 is 19 residues long. V lost 1 base, J lost 2 bases, and 13 bases stayed unmatched. CDR3 amino acids: CASSLFLLPDRVRNQPQHF. The CDR3 DNA sequence: TGTGCCAGCAGTTTATTTCTCCTCCCGGACAGGGTTCGCAATCAGCCCCAGCATTTT.

The genes are TRBV10-3 and TRBJ2-1; D not resolved. The germline gives CDR1 ENHRY, CDR2 SYGVKD. The CDR3 extends over 14 amino acids. V was trimmed by 4 bases and J by 3 bases, leaving 10 bases between them. DNA for the CDR3: TGTGCCATCAGTGTATCTGGAGACTACAATGAGCAGTTCTTC. Translating gives CAISVSGDYNEQFF.

The rearrangement joins TRBV13 to TRBJ2-2; 9 bases map to TRBD2. The CDR3 is 16 amino acids. With 5 bases clipped from V and 5 bases from J, the junction kept 9 bases outside the gene matches. Germline CDR1 and CDR2: PRHDT and FYEKMQ (reference sequence). The CDR3 DNA is TGTGCCAGCAGCCCAGTAGCGGGGGTGCTGACCGGGGAGCTGTTTTTT. Protein sequence: CASSPVAGVLTGELFF.

The rearrangement joins TRBV27 to TRBJ1-6, with D hard to call. Per germline, CDR1 MNHEY and CDR2 SMNVEV (reference sequence). Trimming pared 7 bases from V and 5 bases from J, leaving 9 bases between. The CDR3 sequence is 13 residues long. This chain's CDR3 is CASTRSNNSPLHF. CDR3 bases: TGTGCCAGCACCCGGTCCAATAATTCACCCCTCCACTTT.

In its sample, this clone was seen once. The chain joins TRBV6-5 to TRBJ1-3; D gene uncertain. The CDR3 runs 15 residues. Between the trimmed V and J ends, which lost 5 bases and 0 bases, there was a span of 11 bases. The germline V gene has CDR1 MNHEY and CDR2 SVGAGI. The CDR3 spells CASSQDRYSGNTIYF. The CDR3 coding sequence is TGTGCCAGCAGTCAGGATCGCTACTCTGGAAACACCATATATTTT.

The J gene is TRBJ1-2, the V gene TRBV18, with D unclear. The ends were cut back, 3 bases at V and 2 bases at J, with 7 bases in the middle. This CDR3 comprises 13 residues. The V gene's germline CDR1 is KGHSH and CDR2 LQKENI. The CDR3 loop is CASSPPGNYGYTF. CDR3 sequence (DNA): TGTGCCAGCTCACCCCCGGGGAACTATGGCTACACCTTC.

The rearrangement links TRBV12-5 to TRBJ1-5; TRBD1 matches 8 bases. Looked up from germline, CDR1 is LGHNT and CDR2 is FRNRAP. The CDR3 is made up of 18 amino acids. The ends lost 3 bases at V and 2 bases at J; junction bases unmatched: 12. The DNA of the CDR3 is TGTGCTAGTGGTTTTGGGACAGGTAGGGTTTGGGGCAATCAGCCCCAGCATTTT. Translating it yields CASGFGTGRVWGNQPQHF.

The chain joins TRBV6-5 to TRBJ2-7; TRBD2 agrees at 8 bases. In germline, CDR1 is MNHEY, CDR2 SVGAGI. This CDR3 comprises 13 residues. Unmatched junction bases numbered 6, after V lost 6 bases and J lost 5 bases. The CDR3 bases are TGTGCCAGCAGCCCCGGGAGGGCCCACGAGCAGTACTTC. Amino acid sequence: CASSPGRAHEQYF.

This clone came up a few times. The chain couples TRBV7-8 to TRBJ1-1, with 7 bases lining up with TRBD1. The V gene end was trimmed by 2 bases and the J gene end by 5 bases; junction bases not matched to a gene: 8. CDR3 length: 15 residues. In germline, CDR1 is SGHVS, CDR2 FQNEAQ. CDR3 protein: CASSLQGGQRTEAFF. CDR3 nucleotides: TGTGCCAGCAGCTTACAAGGGGGACAGAGAACTGAAGCTTTCTTT. The entire variable domain, with the rest obtained from reference TRBV7-8 and TRBJ1-1, is as follows: GAGVSQSPRYKVAKRGQDVALRCDPISGHVSLFWYQQALGQGPEFLTYFQNEAQLDKSGLPSDRFFAERPEGSVSTLKIQRTQQEDSAVYLCASSLQGGQRTEAFFGQGTRLTVV.

DNA of the CDR3: TGTGCCAGCCTGCAGGGGCTTAGCAATCAGCCCCAGCATTTT. Residues: CASLQGLSNQPQHF. The chain recombines TRBV6-6 with TRBJ1-5; D may be TRBD1 (6 bases). Trimming cost V 8 bases and J 0 bases, with 11 bases left between them. Germline lookup yields CDR1 MNHNY and CDR2 SVGAGI (reference sequence). The CDR3 runs 14 residues.

The chain couples TRBV14 to TRBJ2-4, with a tentative D call TRBD1 (6 bases). This CDR3 spans 12 amino acids. The V end lost 3 bases, the J end lost 8 bases, and 8 bases lay between the germline ends. Germline V CDR1 and CDR2: SGHDN, FVKESK. CDR3 sequence (DNA): TGTGCCAGCAGCCATACAGGGCACATTCAGTACTTC. This encodes CASSHTGHIQYF.

This sequence joins TRBV2 and TRBJ1-2; D gene unclear. The germline gives CDR1 SNHLY, CDR2 FYNNEI. This CDR3 has 13 amino acids. V lost 7 bases and J 4 bases, leaving 13 bases between the germline ends. CDR3 amino acids: CASIPPDRYGYTF. CDR3 bases: TGTGCCAGCATACCTCCAGATCGCTATGGCTACACCTTC.

The rearrangement links TRBV4-3 to TRBJ2-3, with 12 bases matching TRBD1. This CDR3 comprises 15 residues. V was pared by 3 bases and J by 6 bases, with 4 bases of the junction left unmatched. In germline, CDR1 is LGHNA, CDR2 YSLEER. DNA of the CDR3: TGCGCCAGCAGCCAGGGGGACAGGGGGCATGATACGCAGTATTTT. It specifies CASSQGDRGHDTQYF.

The chain joins TRBV28 to TRBJ1-2; D might be TRBD1 (5 bases). This CDR3 is built from 16 residues. The V and J ends lost 4 bases and 1 base respectively, with 16 bases between them. Germline assignment: CDR1 MDHEN and CDR2 SYDVKM. The CDR3 DNA follows: TGTGCCAGCAGTTGGGCAGGGCTTGCCCGTAACTATGGCTACACCTTC. Its protein product is CASSWAGLARNYGYTF.

This chain connects TRBV18 to TRBJ2-1; 11 nucleotides agree with TRBD2. CDR1 KGHSH and CDR2 LQKENI come from the germline V gene. The ends lost 4 bases at V and 4 bases at J; junction bases unmatched: 9. The CDR3 length is 17 residues. The CDR3 region has the DNA TGTGCCAGCTCACTATCCGGGACTAGCGGACAGTACAATGAGCAGTTCTTC. Translating gives CASSLSGTSGQYNEQFF.

This clone was found once. DNA of the CDR3: TGCAGTGCTAGTCGTTTTCGGTTAAGGAACACTGAAGCTTTCTTT. Protein product: CSASRFRLRNTEAFF. V gene TRBV20-1 combines with J gene TRBJ1-1, with unresolved D. CDR3 length: 15 residues. V lost 3 bases and J 1 base, leaving 15 bases between the germline ends. The germline CDR1 and CDR2 sequences are DFQATT and SNEGSKA (reference sequence).

The chain couples TRBV28 to TRBJ2-2; maybe TRBD1 (6 bases). The ends were cut back, 7 bases at V and 3 bases at J, with 15 bases in the middle. The germline gives CDR1 MDHEN, CDR2 SYDVKM. The CDR3 has 15 residues. As DNA, the CDR3 is TGTGCCAGCACCCAACCCCCAGGGGACACCGGGGAGCTGTTTTTT. It translates to CASTQPPGDTGELFF.